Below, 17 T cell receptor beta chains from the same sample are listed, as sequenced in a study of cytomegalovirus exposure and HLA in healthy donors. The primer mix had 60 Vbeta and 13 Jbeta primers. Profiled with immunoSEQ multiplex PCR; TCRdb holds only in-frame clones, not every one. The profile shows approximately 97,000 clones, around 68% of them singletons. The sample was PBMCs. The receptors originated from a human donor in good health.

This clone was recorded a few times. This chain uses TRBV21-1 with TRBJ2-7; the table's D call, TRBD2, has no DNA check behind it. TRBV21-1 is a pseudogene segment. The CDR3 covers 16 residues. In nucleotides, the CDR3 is TGTGCCAGCAATGGGCGGACTAGCGGGAGCTCCTACGAGCAGTACTTC. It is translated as CASNGRTSGSSYEQYF.

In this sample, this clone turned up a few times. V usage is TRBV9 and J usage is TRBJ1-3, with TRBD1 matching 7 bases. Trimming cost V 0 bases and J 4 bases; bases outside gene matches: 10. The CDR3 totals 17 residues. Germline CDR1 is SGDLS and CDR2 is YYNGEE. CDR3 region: CASSVVPVTGEGNTIYF. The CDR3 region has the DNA TGTGCCAGCAGCGTAGTCCCGGTCACAGGGGAAGGAAACACCATATATTTT.

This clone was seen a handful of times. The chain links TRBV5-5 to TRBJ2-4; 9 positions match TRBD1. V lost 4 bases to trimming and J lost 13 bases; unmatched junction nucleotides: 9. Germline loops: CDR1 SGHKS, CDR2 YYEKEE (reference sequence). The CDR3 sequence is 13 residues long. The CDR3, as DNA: TGTGCCAGCAGCCTAACGACAGGGGGGTACCAGTACTTC. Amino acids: CASSLTTGGYQYF. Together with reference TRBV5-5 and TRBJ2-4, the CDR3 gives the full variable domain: DAGVTQSPTHLIKTRGQQVTLRCSPISGHKSVSWYQQVLGQGPQFIFQYYEKEERGRGNFPDRFSARQFPNYSSELNVNALLLGDSALYLCASSLTTGGYQYFGAGTRLSVL.

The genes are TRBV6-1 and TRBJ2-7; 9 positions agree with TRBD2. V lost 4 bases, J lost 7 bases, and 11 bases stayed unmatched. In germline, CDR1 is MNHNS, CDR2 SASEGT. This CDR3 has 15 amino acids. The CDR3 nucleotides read TGTGCCAGCAGTGTGAAACCGGGACTAGCAAAGGAGCAGTACTTC. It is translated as CASSVKPGLAKEQYF.

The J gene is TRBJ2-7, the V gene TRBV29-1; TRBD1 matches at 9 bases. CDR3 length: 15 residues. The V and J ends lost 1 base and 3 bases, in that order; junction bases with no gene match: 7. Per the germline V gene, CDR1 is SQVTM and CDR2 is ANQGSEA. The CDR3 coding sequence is TGCAGCGTTGAAGCATTGGGGACAGGGAGCTACGAGCAGTACTTC. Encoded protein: CSVEALGTGSYEQYF.

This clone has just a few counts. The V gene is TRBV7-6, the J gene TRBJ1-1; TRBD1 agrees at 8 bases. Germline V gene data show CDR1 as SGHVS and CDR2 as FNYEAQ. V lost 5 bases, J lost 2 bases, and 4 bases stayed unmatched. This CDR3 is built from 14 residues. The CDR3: CASSAGQGNTEAFF. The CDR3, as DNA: TGTGCCAGCAGCGCCGGACAGGGAAACACTGAAGCTTTCTTT.

The CDR3 is CASSPLAGDTNTGELFF. The CDR3 region has the DNA TGTGCCAGCAGTCCTCTAGCGGGAGATACGAACACCGGGGAGCTGTTTTTT. The chain is built from TRBV28 and TRBJ2-2; 10 nucleotides match TRBD2. Trimming took 5 bases from V and 0 from J; bases not matched to a gene: 6. CDR1 is MDHEN, CDR2 SYDVKM, per germline. The CDR3 totals 17 residues.

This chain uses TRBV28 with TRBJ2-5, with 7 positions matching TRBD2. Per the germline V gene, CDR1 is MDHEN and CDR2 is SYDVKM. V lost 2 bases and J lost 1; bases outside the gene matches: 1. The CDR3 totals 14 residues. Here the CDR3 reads CASSLAGVQETQYF. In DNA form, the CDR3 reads TGTGCCAGCAGTTTAGCGGGGGTCCAAGAGACCCAGTACTTC.

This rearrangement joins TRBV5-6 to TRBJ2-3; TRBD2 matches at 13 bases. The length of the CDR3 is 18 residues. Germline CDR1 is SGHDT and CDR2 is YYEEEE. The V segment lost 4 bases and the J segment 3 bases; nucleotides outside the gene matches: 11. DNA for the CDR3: TGTGCCAGCAGCCCCGGACTAGCGGGAGTCTCCGGAACAGATACGCAGTATTTT. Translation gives CASSPGLAGVSGTDTQYF.

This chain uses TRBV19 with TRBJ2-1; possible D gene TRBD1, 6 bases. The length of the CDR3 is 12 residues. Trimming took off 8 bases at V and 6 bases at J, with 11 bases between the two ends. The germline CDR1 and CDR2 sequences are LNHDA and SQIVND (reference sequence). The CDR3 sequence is CASGQISNEQFF. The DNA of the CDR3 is TGTGCCAGTGGACAGATTTCCAATGAGCAGTTCTTC. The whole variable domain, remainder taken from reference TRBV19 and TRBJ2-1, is DGGITQSPKYLFRKEGQNVTLSCEQNLNHDAMYWYRQDPGQGLRLIYYSQIVNDFQKGDIAEGYSVSREKKESFPLTVTSAQKNPTAFYLCASGQISNEQFFGPGTRLTVL.

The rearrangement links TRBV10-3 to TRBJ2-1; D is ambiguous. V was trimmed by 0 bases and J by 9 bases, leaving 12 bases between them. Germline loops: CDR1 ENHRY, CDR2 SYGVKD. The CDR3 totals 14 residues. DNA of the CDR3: TGTGCCATCAGTGAGTCAGCAGGTTGGGCTGAGCAGTTCTTC. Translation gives CAISESAGWAEQFF.

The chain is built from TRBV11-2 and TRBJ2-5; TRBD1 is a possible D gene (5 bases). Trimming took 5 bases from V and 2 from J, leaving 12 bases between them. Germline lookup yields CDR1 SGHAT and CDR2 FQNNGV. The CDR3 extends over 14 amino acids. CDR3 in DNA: TGTGCCAGCAGCACCTACAGGAATCAAGAGACCCAGTACTTC. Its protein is CASSTYRNQETQYF.

The CDR3 DNA reads as TGTGCCTGGAGTAGGATTTCGGGAATCGAGCAGTTCTTC. Protein product: CAWSRISGIEQFF. The rearrangement links TRBV30 to TRBJ2-1; a possible D gene is TRBD2 (5 bases). The V gene's germline CDR1 is GTSNPN and CDR2 SVGIG (reference sequence). This CDR3 contains 13 residues. The germline V and J ends were trimmed by 2 bases and 10 bases, with 15 bases remaining between them.

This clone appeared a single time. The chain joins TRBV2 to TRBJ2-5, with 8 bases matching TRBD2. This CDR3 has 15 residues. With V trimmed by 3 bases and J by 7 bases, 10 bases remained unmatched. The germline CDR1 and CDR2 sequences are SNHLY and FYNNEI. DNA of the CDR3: TGTGCCAGCAGTGAGGCTAGCGGGCAAGGGGGGACCCAGTACTTC. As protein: CASSEASGQGGTQYF. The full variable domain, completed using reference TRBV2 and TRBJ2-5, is EPEVTQTPSHQVTQMGQEVILRCVPISNHLYFYWYRQILGQKVEFLVSFYNNEISEKSEIFDDQFSVERPDGSNFTLKIRSTKLEDSAMYFCASSEASGQGGTQYFGPGTRLLVL.

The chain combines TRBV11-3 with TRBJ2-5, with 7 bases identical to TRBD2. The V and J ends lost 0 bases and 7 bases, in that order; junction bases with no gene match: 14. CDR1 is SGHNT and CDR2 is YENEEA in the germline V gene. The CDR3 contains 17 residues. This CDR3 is CASSLDPPGGREGTQYF. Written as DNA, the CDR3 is TGTGCCAGCAGCTTAGATCCACCTGGCGGCAGGGAGGGGACCCAGTACTTC. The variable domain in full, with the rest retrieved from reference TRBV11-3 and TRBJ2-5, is EAGVVQSPRYKIIEKKQPVAFWCNPISGHNTLYWYLQNLGQGPELLIRYENEEAVDDSQLPKDRFSAERLKGVDSTLKIQPAELGDSAVYLCASSLDPPGGREGTQYFGPGTRLLVL.

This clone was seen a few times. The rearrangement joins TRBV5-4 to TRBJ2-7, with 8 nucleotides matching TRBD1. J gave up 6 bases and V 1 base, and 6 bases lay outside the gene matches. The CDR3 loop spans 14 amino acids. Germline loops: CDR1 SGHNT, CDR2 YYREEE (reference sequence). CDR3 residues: CASSLFQGASEQYF. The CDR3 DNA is TGTGCCAGCAGCTTGTTTCAGGGGGCGTCCGAGCAGTACTTC.

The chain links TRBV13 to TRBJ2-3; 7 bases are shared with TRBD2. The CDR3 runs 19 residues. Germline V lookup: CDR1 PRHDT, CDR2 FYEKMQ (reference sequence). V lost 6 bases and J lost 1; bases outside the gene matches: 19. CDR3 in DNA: TGTGCCAGCAGTTCCAATCCAGCGGGAATAGGAGTCGGCACAGATACGCAGTATTTT. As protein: CASSSNPAGIGVGTDTQYF.